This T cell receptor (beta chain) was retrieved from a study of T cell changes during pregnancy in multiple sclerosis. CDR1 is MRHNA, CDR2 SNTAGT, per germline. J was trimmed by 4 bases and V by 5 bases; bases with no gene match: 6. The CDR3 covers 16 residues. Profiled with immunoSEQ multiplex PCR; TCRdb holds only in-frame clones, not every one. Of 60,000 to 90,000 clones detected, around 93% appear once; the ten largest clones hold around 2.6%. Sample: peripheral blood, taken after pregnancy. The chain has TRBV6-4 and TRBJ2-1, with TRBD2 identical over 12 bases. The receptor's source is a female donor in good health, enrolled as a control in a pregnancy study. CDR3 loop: CASSSTGTSGYNEQFF. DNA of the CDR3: TGTGCCAGCAGTTCAACCGGGACTAGCGGGTACAATGAGCAGTTCTTC.